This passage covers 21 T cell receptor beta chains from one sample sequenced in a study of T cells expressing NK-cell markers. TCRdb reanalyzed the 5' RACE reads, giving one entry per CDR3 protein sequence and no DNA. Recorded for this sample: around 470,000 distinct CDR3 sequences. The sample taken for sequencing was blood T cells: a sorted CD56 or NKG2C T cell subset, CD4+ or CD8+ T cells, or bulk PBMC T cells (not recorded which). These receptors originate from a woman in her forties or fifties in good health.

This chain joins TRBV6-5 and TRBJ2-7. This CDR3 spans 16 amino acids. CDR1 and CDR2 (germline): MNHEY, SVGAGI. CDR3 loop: CASSYLGFSSSYEQYF.

CDR3 residues: CASSSHPGPMTNTEAFF. V gene TRBV6-5 combines with J gene TRBJ1-1; as DNA is missing, the TRBD1 call by TCRdb cannot be tested. The CDR3 has 17 amino acids. The germline gives CDR1 MNHEY, CDR2 SVGAGI.

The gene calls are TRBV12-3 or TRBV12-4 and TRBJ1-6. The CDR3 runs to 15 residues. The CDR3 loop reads CASSLMAGHNSPLHF.

CDR3 region: CSVAQTTNEKLFF. The chain employs TRBV29-1 and TRBJ1-4. Germline V gives CDR1 SQVTM, CDR2 ANQGSEA. This CDR3 contains 13 residues.

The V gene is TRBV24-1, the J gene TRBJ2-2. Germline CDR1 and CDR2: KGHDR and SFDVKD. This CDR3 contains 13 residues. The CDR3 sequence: CATSGLRTGELFF.

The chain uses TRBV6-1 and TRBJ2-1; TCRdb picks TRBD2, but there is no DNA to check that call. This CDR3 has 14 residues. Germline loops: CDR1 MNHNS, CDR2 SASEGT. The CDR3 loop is CASKRTQRVYEQFF.

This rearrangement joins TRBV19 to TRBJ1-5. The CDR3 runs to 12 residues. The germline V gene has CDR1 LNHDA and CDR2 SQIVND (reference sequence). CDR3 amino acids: CASNTRNQPQHF.

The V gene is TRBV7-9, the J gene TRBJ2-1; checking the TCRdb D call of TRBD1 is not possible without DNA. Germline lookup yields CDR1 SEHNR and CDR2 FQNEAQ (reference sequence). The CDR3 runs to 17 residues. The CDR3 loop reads CASSPRGAGESYNEQFF.

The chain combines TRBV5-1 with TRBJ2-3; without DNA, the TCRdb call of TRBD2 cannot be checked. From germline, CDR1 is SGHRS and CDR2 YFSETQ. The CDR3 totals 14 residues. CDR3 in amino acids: CASSSRALPDTQYF.

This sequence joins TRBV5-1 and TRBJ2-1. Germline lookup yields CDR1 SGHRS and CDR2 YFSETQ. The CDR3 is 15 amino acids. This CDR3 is CASSLAGKLDNEQFF.

The CDR3 protein is CASSFASGAHYEQYF. J is TRBJ2-7 and V is TRBV12-3 or TRBV12-4; absent DNA, TCRdb's TRBD2 call cannot be checked. This CDR3 comprises 15 residues.

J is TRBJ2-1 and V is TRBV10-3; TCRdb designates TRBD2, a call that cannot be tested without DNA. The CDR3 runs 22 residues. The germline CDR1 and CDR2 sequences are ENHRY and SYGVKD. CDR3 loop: CAIRKLKPGTSGSPGSYNEQFF.

The CDR3: CSAMNREGELFF. V usage is TRBV20-1 and J usage is TRBJ2-2; the D call from TCRdb, TRBD1, cannot be confirmed without DNA. CDR1 is DFQATT and CDR2 is SNEGSKA in the germline V gene (reference sequence). The CDR3 runs 12 residues.

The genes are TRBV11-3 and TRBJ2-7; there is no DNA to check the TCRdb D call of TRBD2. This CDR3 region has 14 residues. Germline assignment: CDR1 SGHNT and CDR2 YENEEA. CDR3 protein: CASSPGLAGPEQYF.

The CDR3 here is CASSSVKGRREAQETQYF. The chain employs TRBV11-2 and TRBJ2-5; no DNA is available, so the TRBD2 call from TCRdb remains unchecked. Germline V gene sequence: CDR1 SGHAT, CDR2 FQNNGV. CDR3 length: 18 amino acids.

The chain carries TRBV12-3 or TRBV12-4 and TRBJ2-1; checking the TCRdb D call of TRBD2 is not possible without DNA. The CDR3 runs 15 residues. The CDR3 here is CASSPRSSPYNEQFF.

The CDR3 protein is CASSLGPNSYEQYF. The rearrangement links TRBV5-1 to TRBJ2-7; TCRdb outputs TRBD1, but without DNA this stays unchecked. Germline CDR1 reads SGHRS; CDR2 reads YFSETQ. The CDR3 is 14 amino acids. Full variable domain (missing parts from reference TRBV5-1 and TRBJ2-7): KAGVTQTPRYLIKTRGQQVTLSCSPISGHRSVSWYQQTPGQGLQFLFEYFSETQRNKGNFPGRFSGRQFSNSRSEMNVSTLELGDSALYLCASSLGPNSYEQYFGPGTRLTVT.

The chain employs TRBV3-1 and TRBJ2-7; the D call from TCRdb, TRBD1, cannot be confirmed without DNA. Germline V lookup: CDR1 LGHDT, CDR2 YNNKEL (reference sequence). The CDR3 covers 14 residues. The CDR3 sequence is CASSQQGRGYEQYF.

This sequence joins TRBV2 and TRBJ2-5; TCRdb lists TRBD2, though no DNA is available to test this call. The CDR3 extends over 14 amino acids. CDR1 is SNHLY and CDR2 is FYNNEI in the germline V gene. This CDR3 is CASRIRDFKETQYF.

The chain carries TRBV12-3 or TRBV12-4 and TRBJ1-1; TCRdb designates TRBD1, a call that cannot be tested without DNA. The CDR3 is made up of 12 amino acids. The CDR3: CASSLRGSRAFF.

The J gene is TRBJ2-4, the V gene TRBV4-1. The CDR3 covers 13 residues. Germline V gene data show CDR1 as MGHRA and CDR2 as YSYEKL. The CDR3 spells CASSSDARNIQYF.